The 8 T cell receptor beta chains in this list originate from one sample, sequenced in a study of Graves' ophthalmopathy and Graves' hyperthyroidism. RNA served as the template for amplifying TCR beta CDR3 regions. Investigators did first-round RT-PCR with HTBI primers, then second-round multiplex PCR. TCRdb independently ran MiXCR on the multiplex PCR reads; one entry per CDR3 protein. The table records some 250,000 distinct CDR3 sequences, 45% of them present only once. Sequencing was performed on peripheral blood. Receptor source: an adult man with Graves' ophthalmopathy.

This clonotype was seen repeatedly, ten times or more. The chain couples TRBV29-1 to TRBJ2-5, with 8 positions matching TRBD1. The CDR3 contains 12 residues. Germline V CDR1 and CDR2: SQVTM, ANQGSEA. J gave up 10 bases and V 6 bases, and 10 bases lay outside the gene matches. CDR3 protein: CSVVMTGEDQYF. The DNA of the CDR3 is TGCAGCGTGGTGATGACAGGGGAGGACCAGTACTTC.

CDR3 nucleotide sequence: TGCAGTGCTAGGGGGGAGGGGGGGAAGAGCACTGAAGCTTTCTTT. It encodes CSARGEGGKSTEAFF. V gene TRBV20-1 combines with J gene TRBJ1-1, with a tentative D call TRBD1 (6 bases). Germline V gene sequence: CDR1 DFQATT, CDR2 SNEGSKA (reference sequence). With 3 bases removed from V and 4 bases from J, the gap between germline ends came to 18 bases. The CDR3 is 15 amino acids.

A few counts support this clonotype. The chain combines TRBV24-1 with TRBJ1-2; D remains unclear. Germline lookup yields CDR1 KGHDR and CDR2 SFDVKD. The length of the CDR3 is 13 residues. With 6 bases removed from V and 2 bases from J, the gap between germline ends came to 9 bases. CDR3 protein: CATSSGGNYGYTF. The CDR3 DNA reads TGTGCCACCAGTTCGGGAGGGAACTATGGCTACACCTTC.

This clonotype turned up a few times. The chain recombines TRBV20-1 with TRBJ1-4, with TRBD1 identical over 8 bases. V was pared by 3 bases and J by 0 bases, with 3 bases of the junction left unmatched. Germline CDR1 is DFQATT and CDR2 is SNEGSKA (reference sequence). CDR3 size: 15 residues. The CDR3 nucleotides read TGCAGTGCTAGTGCAGGGGGCTCAACTAATGAAAAACTGTTTTTT. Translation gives CSASAGGSTNEKLFF.

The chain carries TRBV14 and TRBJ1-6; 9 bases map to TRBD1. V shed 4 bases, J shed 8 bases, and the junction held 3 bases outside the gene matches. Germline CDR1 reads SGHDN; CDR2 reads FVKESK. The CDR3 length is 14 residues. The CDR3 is CASSPDRGYSPLHF. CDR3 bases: TGTGCCAGCAGCCCCGACAGGGGGTATTCACCCCTCCACTTT.

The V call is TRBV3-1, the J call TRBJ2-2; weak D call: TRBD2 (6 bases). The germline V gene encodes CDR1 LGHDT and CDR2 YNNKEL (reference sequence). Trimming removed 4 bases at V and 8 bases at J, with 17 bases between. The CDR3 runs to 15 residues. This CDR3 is CASSPSAGLAGELFF. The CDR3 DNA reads TGTGCCAGCAGCCCCTCGGCGGGGCTAGCGGGGGAGCTGTTTTTT.

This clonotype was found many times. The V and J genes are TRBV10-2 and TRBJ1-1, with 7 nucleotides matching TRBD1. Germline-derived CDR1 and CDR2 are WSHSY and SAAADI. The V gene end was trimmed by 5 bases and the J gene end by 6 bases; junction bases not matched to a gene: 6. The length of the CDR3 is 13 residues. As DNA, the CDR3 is TGCGCCAGCAGTTTCGACAGGGTCGCTGAAGCTTTCTTT. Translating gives CASSFDRVAEAFF.

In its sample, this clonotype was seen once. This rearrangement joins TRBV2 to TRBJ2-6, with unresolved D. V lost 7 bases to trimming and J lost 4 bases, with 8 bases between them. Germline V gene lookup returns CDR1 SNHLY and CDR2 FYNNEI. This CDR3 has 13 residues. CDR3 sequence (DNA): TGTGCCAGCACCGGAGCCGGGGCCAACGTCCTGACTTTC. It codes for CASTGAGANVLTF. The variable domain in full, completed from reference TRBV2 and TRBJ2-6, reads EPEVTQTPSHQVTQMGQEVILRCVPISNHLYFYWYRQILGQKVEFLVSFYNNEISEKSEIFDDQFSVERPDGSNFTLKIRSTKLEDSAMYFCASTGAGANVLTFGAGSRLTVL.